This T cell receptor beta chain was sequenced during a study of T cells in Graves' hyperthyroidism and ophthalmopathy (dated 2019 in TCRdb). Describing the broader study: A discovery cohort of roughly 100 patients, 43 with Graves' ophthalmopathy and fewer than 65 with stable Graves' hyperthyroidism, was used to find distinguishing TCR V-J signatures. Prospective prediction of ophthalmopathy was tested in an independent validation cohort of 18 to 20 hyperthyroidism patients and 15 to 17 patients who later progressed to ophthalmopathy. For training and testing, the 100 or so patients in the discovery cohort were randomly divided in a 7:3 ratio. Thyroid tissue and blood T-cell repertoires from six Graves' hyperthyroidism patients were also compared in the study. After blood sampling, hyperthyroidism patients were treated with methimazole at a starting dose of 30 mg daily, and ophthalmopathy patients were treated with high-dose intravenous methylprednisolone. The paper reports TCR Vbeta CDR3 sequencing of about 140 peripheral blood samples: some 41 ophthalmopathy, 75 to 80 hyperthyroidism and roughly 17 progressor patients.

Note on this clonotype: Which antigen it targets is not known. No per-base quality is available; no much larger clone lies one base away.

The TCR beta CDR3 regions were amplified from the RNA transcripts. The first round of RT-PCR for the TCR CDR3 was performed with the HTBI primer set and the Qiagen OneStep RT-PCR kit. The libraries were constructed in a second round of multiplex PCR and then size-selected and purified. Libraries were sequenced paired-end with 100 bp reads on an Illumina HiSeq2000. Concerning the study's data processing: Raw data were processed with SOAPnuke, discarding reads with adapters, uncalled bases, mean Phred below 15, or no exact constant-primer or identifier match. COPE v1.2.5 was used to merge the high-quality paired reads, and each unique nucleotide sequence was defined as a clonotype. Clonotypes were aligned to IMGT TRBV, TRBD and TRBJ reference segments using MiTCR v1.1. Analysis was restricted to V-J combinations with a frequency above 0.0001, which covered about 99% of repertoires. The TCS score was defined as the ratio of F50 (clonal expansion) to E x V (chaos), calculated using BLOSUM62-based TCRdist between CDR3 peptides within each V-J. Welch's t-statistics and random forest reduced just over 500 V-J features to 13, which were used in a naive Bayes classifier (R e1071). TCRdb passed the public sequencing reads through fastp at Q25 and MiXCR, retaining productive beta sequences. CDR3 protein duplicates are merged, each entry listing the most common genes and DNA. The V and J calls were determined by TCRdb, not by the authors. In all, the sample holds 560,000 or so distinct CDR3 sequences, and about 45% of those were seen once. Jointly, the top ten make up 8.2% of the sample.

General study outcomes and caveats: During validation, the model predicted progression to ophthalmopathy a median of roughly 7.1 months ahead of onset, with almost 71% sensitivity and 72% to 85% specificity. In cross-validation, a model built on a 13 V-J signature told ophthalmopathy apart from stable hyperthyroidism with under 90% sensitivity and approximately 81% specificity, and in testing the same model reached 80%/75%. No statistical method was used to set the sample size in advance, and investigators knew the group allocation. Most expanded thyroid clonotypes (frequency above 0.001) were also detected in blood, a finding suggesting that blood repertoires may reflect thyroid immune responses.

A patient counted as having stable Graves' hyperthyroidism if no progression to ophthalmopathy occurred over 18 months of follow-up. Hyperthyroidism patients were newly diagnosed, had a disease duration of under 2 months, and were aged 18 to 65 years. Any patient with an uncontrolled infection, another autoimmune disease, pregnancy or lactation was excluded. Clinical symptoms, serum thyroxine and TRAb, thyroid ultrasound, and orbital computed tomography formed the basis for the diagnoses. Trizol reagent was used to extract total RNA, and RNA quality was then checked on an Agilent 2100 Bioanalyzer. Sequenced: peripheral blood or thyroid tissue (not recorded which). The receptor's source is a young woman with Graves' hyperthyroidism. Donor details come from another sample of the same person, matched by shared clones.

The CDR3 protein is CASSVGAPHSGNTIYF. In nucleotide form, the sequence is TGTGCCAGCAGCGTAGGGGCGCCACACTCTGGAAACACCATATATTTT. The chain is encoded by TRBV9 joined to TRBJ1-3; the D gene assignment is ambiguous. Spanning cysteine to phenylalanine, the CDR3 consists of 16 amino acids. Only the CDR3 DNA is retained, 48 bases long and in frame from the first base. Looking up the germline V gene yields CDR1 SGDLS and CDR2 YYNGEE. V and J lose 0 bases and 0 bases, and a span of 10 bases separates them.